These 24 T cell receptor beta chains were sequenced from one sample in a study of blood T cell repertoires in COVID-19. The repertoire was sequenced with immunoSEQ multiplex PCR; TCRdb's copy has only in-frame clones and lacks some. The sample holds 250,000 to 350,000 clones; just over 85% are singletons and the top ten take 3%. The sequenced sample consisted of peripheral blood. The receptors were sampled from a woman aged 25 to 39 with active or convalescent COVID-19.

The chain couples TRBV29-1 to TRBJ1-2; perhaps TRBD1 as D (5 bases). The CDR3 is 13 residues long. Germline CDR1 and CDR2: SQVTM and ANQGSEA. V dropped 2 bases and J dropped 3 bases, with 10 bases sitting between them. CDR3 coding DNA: TGCAGCGTTGAACGGGGGGAGGACTATGGCTACACCTTC. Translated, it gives CSVERGEDYGYTF.

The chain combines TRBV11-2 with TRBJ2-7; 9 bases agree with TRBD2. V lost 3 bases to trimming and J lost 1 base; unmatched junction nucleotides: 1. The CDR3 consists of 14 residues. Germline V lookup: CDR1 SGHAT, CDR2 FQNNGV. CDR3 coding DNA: TGTGCCAGCAGCTTTAGCGGGGGTTCCTACGAGCAGTACTTC. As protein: CASSFSGGSYEQYF.

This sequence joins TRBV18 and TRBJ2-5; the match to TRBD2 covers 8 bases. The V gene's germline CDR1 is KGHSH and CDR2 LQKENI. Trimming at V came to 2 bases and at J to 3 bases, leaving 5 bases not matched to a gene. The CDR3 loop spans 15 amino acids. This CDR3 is CASSPNSGGEETQYF. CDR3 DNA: TGTGCCAGCTCACCAAACAGCGGGGGCGAAGAGACCCAGTACTTC.

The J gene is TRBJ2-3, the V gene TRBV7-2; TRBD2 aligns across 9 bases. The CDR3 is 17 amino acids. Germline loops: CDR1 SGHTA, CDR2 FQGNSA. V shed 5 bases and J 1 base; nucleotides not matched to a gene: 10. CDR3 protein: CASSPRRLAVGTDTQYF. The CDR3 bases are TGTGCCAGCAGCCCCCGCCGACTAGCGGTCGGCACAGATACGCAGTATTTT.

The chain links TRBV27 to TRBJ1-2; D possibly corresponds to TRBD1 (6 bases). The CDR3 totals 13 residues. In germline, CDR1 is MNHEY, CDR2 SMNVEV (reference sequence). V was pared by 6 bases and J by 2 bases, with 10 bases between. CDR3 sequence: CASSTDRNYGYTF. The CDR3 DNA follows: TGTGCCAGCAGCACCGACAGGAACTATGGCTACACCTTC.

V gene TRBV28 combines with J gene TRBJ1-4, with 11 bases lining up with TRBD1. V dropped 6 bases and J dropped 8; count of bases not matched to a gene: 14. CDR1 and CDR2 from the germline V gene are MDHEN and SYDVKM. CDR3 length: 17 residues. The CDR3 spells CASSASRTGGFGEKLFF. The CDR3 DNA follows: TGTGCCAGCAGCGCCTCTCGGACAGGGGGCTTCGGGGAAAAACTGTTTTTT.

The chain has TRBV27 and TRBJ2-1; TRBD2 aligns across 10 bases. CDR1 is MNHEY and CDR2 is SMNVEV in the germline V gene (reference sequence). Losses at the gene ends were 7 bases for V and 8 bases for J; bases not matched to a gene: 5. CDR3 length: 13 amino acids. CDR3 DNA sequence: TGTGCCAGCAAGCGGGGGGGCCGCGATGAGCAGTTCTTC. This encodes CASKRGGRDEQFF.

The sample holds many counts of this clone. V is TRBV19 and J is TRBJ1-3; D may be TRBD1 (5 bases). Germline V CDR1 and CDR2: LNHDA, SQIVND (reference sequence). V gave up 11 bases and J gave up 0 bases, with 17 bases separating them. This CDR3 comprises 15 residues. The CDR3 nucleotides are TGTGCCGTAACAGGCGGAGCCTCCTCTGGAAACACCATATATTTT. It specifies CAVTGGASSGNTIYF.

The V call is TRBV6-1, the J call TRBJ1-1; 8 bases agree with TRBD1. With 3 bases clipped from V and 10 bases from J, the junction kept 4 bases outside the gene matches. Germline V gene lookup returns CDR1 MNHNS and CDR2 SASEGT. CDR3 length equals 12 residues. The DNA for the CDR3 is TGTGCCAGCAGTGACAGAGACAGGGGAGCTTTCTTT. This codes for CASSDRDRGAFF.

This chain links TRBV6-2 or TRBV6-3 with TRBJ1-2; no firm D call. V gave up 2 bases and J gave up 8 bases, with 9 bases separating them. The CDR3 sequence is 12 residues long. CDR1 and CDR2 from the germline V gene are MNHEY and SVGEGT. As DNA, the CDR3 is TGTGCCAGCAGTTACGATAGCGAAGGCTACACCTTC. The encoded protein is CASSYDSEGYTF.

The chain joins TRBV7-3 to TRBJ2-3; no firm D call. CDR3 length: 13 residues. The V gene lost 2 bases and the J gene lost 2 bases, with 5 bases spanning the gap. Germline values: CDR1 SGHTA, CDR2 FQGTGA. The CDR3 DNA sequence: TGTGCCAGCAGCTTAGCGGTCACAGATACGCAGTATTTT. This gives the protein CASSLAVTDTQYF.

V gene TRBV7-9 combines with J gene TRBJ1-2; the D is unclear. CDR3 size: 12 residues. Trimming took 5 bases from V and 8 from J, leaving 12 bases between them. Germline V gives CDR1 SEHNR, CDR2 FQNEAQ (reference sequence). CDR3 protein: CASSPRPGGYTF. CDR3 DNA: TGTGCCAGCAGCCCCAGACCCGGGGGCTACACCTTC. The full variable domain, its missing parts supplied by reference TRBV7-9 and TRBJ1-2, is DTGVSQNPRHKITKRGQNVTFRCDPISEHNRLYWYRQTLGQGPEFLTYFQNEAQLEKSRLLSDRFSAERPKGSFSTLEIQRTEQGDSAMYLCASSPRPGGYTFGSGTRLTVV.

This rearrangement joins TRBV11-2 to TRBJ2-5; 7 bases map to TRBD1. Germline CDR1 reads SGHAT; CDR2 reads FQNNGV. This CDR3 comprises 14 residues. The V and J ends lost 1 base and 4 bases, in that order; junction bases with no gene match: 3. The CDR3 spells CASSLGQGIETQYF. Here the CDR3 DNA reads TGTGCCAGCAGCTTAGGACAGGGTATAGAGACCCAGTACTTC.

This CDR3 is CASSSSTGGGPVDEKLFF. CDR3 coding DNA: TGTGCCAGCAGTTCCTCGACAGGGGGTGGGCCGGTGGATGAAAAACTGTTTTTT. The chain combines TRBV28 with TRBJ1-4, with 9 bases identical to TRBD1. With 4 bases clipped from V and 6 bases from J, the junction kept 15 bases outside the gene matches. This CDR3 region has 18 residues. Germline V gives CDR1 MDHEN, CDR2 SYDVKM.

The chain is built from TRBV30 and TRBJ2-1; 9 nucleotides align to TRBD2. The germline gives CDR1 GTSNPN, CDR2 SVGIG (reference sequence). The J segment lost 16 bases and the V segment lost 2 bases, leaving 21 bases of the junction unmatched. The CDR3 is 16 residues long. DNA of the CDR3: TGTGCCTGGAGTCCTGCAAGACTAGCGGACAGCAGTTTGTTATTCTTC. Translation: CAWSPARLADSSLLFF.

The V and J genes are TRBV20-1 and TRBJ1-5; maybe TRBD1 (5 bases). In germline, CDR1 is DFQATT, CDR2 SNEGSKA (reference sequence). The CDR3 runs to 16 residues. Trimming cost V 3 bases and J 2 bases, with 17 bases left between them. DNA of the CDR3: TGCAGTGCTAGTCCGCAGGGATCGTGGGGCAATCAGCCCCAGCATTTT. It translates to CSASPQGSWGNQPQHF.

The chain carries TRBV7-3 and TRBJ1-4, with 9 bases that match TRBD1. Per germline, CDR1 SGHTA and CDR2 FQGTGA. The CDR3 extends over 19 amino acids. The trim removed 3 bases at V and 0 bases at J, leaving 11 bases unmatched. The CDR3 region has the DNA TGTGCCAGCAGCTTCTTCCAGGGACAGGGCGATGCAACTAATGAAAAACTGTTTTTT. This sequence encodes CASSFFQGQGDATNEKLFF.

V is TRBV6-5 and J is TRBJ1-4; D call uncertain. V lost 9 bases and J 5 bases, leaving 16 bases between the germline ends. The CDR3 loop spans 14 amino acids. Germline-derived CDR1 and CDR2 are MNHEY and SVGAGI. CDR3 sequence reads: CASTPGRGNEKLFF. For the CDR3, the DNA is TGTGCCAGTACCCCCGGGCGCGGGAATGAAAAACTGTTTTTT.

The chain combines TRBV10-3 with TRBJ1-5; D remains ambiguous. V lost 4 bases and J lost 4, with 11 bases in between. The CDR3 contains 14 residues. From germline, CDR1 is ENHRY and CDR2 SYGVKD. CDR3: CAISAGLGNQPQHF. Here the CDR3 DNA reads TGTGCCATCAGTGCTGGACTTGGAAATCAGCCCCAGCATTTT.

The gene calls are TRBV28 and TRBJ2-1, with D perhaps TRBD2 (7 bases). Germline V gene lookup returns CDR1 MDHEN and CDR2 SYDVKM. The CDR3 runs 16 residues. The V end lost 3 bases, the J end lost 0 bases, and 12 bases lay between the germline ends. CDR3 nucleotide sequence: TGTGCCAGCAGTTTGACGGGGGGCAGCTCCTACAATGAGCAGTTCTTC. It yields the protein CASSLTGGSSYNEQFF. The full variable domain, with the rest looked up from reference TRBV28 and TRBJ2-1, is DVKVTQSSRYLVKRTGEKVFLECVQDMDHENMFWYRQDPGLGLRLIYFSYDVKMKEKGDIPEGYSVSREKKERFSLILESASTNQTSMYLCASSLTGGSSYNEQFFGPGTRLTVL.

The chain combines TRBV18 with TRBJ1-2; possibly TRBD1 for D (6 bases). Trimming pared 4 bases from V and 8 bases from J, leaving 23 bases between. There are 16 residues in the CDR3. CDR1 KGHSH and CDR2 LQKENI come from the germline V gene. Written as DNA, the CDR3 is TGTGCCAGCTCACTTCAGGCGGAGCGGACAGCGCGGGGCTACACCTTC. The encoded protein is CASSLQAERTARGYTF.

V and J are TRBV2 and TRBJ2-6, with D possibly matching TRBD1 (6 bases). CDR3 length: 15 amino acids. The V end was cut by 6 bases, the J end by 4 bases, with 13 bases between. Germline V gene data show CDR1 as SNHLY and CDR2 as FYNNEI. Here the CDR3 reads CASSQGMRGANVLTF. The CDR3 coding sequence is TGTGCCAGCAGCCAGGGGATGCGGGGGGCCAACGTCCTGACTTTC.

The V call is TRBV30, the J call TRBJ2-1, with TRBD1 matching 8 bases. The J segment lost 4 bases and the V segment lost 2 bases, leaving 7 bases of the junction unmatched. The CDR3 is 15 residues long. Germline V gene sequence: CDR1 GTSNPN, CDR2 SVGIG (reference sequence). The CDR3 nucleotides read TGTGCCTGGAGTACGACAGGGGTAGGATACAATGAGCAGTTCTTC. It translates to CAWSTTGVGYNEQFF.

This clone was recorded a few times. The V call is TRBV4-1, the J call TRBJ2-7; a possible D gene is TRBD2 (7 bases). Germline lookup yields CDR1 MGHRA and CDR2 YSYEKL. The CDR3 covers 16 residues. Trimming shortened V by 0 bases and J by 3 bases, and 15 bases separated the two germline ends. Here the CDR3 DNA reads TGCGCCAGCAGCCAAGAGATTGCGGGGGCCCTCTACGAGCAGTACTTC. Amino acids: CASSQEIAGALYEQYF.